This is a list of T cell receptor beta chains from one sample in a study of cytomegalovirus exposure and HLA in healthy donors. The data were produced by immunoSEQ multiplex PCR, yet TCRdb's version contains in-frame clones alone and is incomplete. In the table there are fewer than 250,000 clones, more than 75% of which are singletons. Sequenced: PBMCs. The receptors come from a human donor in good health. Both conserved end residues are part of each CDR3. The D gene is left open where the match is weak.

D gene	V gene	J gene	CDR3 protein
-	TRBV14	TRBJ1-4	CASSQDWGANEKLFF
TRBD2	TRBV5-1	TRBJ2-1	CASSLSGTSDEQFF
TRBD2	TRBV19	TRBJ2-3	CASRLRGGQSDTQYF
TRBD1	TRBV30	TRBJ1-6	CAWGGTGGFRSPLHF
-	TRBV4-1	TRBJ2-7	CASSQIVDSSYEQYF
-	TRBV6-1	TRBJ2-6	CASSERVTGISGANVLTF
TRBD2	TRBV5-1	TRBJ2-7	CASSLEFGLAEQYF
-	TRBV5-1	TRBJ2-3	CASGWRTTDTQYF
-	TRBV30	TRBJ1-4	CAWSLTGFQEKLFF
-	TRBV5-1	TRBJ2-4	CASSPSYTGGAGIQYF
TRBD1	TRBV19	TRBJ1-2	CASSHRGSYGYTF
-	TRBV6-5	TRBJ2-7	CASSLDNYEQYF
TRBD2	TRBV11-2	TRBJ2-3	CASSASTSGSVDTQYF
TRBD1	TRBV6-5	TRBJ2-7	CASRTGGSYEQYF
TRBD2	TRBV5-1	TRBJ2-1	CASSLGAGGTYNEQFF
-	TRBV4-1	TRBJ2-5	CASSRFPGQPKETQYF
TRBD2	TRBV2	TRBJ2-7	CASSGLAGWYEQYF
-	TRBV7-9	TRBJ2-5	CASSLGTGFQETQYF
-	TRBV6-5	TRBJ1-3	CASSRTESSGNTIYF
TRBD2	TRBV28	TRBJ2-1	CASSLAGLAIIGNEQFF
-	TRBV4-2	TRBJ2-3	CASSHEMQGYTDTQYF
TRBD2	TRBV27	TRBJ2-1	CASSLTPGAGGYNEQFF
TRBD1	TRBV29-1	TRBJ1-2	CSVDGTGQSYGYTF
TRBD2	TRBV5-4	TRBJ2-1	CASSDGLAGVYEQFF
TRBD1	TRBV6-1	TRBJ1-5	CASSRDRGNQPQHF